These T cell receptor beta chains were read from a single sample in a study of blood T cell repertoires in COVID-19. Data came from immunoSEQ multiplex PCR; TCRdb stores just in-frame clones and leaves some out. The repertoire holds about 220,000 clones, around four fifths seen once, with just under 20% in the top ten. The sequenced sample consisted of peripheral blood. These TCRs come from a man younger than 45 with active or convalescent COVID-19. Both conserved end residues are part of each CDR3. The D gene is left open where the match is weak. Clone size is stated in some rows and not others, as once, few, many or a class when expanded.

clone_size d_call j_call v_call cdr3_nt cdr3_aa
- - TRBJ2-3 TRBV18 TGTGCCAGCTCACCCAGGGGCCGCGTTGATACGCAGTATTTT CASSPRGRVDTQYF
- - TRBJ2-1 TRBV11-2 TGTGCCAGCTCCCTCTTGAGGGAGTTCTACAATGAGCAGTTCTTC CASSLLREFYNEQFF
- TRBD1 TRBJ2-7 TRBV6-6 TGTGCCAGCAGGCCCGGACAGGGGAACTACGAGCAGTACTTC CASRPGQGNYEQYF
- - TRBJ1-5 TRBV10-3 TGTGCCATCAGTGAGTGGGAAGGGGATCCCCAGCATTTT CAISEWEGDPQHF
- TRBD2 TRBJ2-7 TRBV6-5 TGTGCCAGCACCCCCCCAGCGGGAGGGGGCGAGCAGTACTTC CASTPPAGGGEQYF
- - TRBJ2-2 TRBV5-1 TGCGCCAGCAGCTCCGGGGACTCCCTGAACACCGGGGAGCTGTTTTTT CASSSGDSLNTGELFF
- - TRBJ1-5 TRBV12-3/TRBV12-4 TGTGCCAGCAGTTTAGGCGGGAAGCAGCCCCAGCATTTT CASSLGGKQPQHF
- - TRBJ2-3 TRBV5-5 TGTGCCAGCAGCCGGAGGTGGTTCACAGATACGCAGTATTTT CASSRRWFTDTQYF
- - TRBJ1-4 TRBV5-5 TGTGCCAGCAGCTTGGTTGCAGGGCTCGAAAAACTGTTTTTT CASSLVAGLEKLFF
- - TRBJ1-1 TRBV5-6 TGTGCCAGCAGCTTGTTGGGCGAAGCTTTCTTT CASSLLGEAFF
- - TRBJ1-3 TRBV19 TGTGCCAGTAGTCTTAACACAGGCGCTGGAAACACCATATATTTT CASSLNTGAGNTIYF
- - TRBJ1-3 TRBV27 TGTGCCAGCAGTCACGCGATCGCGGGGGACACCATATATTTT CASSHAIAGDTIYF
once - TRBJ2-3 TRBV15 TGTGCCACCAGCCTCGGGCCGACAGTCACAGATACGCAGTATTTT CATSLGPTVTDTQYF
- TRBD2 TRBJ2-3 TRBV15 TGTGCCACCAGCAGAGACCTCGGGACTAGGAGCACAGATACGCAGTATTTT CATSRDLGTRSTDTQYF
once - TRBJ1-4 TRBV28 TGTGCCAGCAGTCCCAACCCCGGGAAGGGAAAAGAAAAACTGTTTTTT CASSPNPGKGKEKLFF
- - TRBJ2-2 TRBV27 TGTGCCAGCAGTTTATTGGGGACATTGAACACCGGGGAGCTGTTTTTT CASSLLGTLNTGELFF
- TRBD2 TRBJ2-3 TRBV29-1 TGCAGCGTCGAACACGGGGGGATCTTCACAGATACGCAGTATTTT CSVEHGGIFTDTQYF
- TRBD2 TRBJ2-1 TRBV7-2 TGTGCCAGCAGTTCGGGACTAGCGGGAGGATCAGGTGAGCAGTTCTTC CASSSGLAGGSGEQFF
once TRBD1 TRBJ1-1 TRBV7-8 TGTGCCGGTTCGGCGGACAGGGTCGGCACTGAAGCTTTCTTT CAGSADRVGTEAFF
- TRBD1 TRBJ1-6 TRBV2 TGTGCCAGCAACGTGGGACAGGGGAATTCACCCCTCCACTTT CASNVGQGNSPLHF
- - TRBJ2-7 TRBV7-8 TGTGCCAGCAGCTCACTGGCGGACGAGCAGTACTTC CASSSLADEQYF
- - TRBJ1-2 TRBV7-2 TGTGCCAGCAGCCCCCTTGACAGCTATGGCTACACCTTC CASSPLDSYGYTF
- - TRBJ2-5 TRBV18 TGTGCCAGCTCACCGGGCGTAGATAGGAGGGAGACCCAGTACTTC CASSPGVDRRETQYF
- TRBD2 TRBJ2-2 TRBV3-1/TRBV3-2 TGTGCCAGCAGCCAAGGACCGGGGGGGCGAGGGGAGCTGTTTTTT CASSQGPGGRGELFF
few - TRBJ2-1 TRBV5-1 TGCGCCAGCAGCCACTCGGGGAGCTCCTACAATGAGCAGTTCTTC CASSHSGSSYNEQFF
few TRBD2 TRBJ2-2 TRBV4-1 TGCGCCAGCAGCCTTAGAGGCCAGGCGGGAGGGCCTGCCGGGGAGCTGTTTTTT CASSLRGQAGGPAGELFF
- - TRBJ1-2 TRBV9 TGTGCCAGCAGCGTAGGGCAGGTTCTGGTCGGCTACACCTTC CASSVGQVLVGYTF
- - TRBJ2-3 TRBV7-9 TGTGCCAGCAGCTTAAGAGAAACCACAGATACGCAGTATTTT CASSLRETTDTQYF
- - TRBJ1-5 TRBV2 TGTGCCAGCAGTGAGACAACACTAGGCAATCAGCCCCAGCATTTT CASSETTLGNQPQHF
- TRBD1 TRBJ1-2 TRBV18 TGTGCCAGCTCACCTCAAGGGACAGGGTTAGGTGGCTACACCTTC CASSPQGTGLGGYTF
once TRBD2 TRBJ2-1 TRBV7-2 TGTGCCAGCAGCTTATCGGGCGCTAGCGGGAGCGGTGAGCAGTTCTTC CASSLSGASGSGEQFF
- TRBD2 TRBJ2-7 TRBV2 TGTGCCAGCAGTGGGGGACTACCAGACCCCAACGAGCAGTACTTC CASSGGLPDPNEQYF
- TRBD2 TRBJ2-1 TRBV6-2/TRBV6-3 TGTGCCAGCAGCCCCCGGACTAGCGGGAAGATGAATGAGCAGTTCTTC CASSPRTSGKMNEQFF
- - TRBJ1-2 TRBV27 TGTGCCAGCAGTTTCGCGGGCGAGGTCTATGGCTACACCTTC CASSFAGEVYGYTF
- - TRBJ1-4 TRBV6-6 TGTGCCAGCAGTTACTCCCAGGGGAGGGGTGAAAAACTGTTTTTT CASSYSQGRGEKLFF
- TRBD1 TRBJ1-5 TRBV7-8 TGTGCCAGCAGTCTCCCGGGACAGGGACCCTATAGCAATCAGCCCCAGCATTTT CASSLPGQGPYSNQPQHF
- - TRBJ2-1 TRBV11-3 TGTGCCAGCAGCTTGGGGCTGTACAATGAGCAGTTCTTC CASSLGLYNEQFF
once - TRBJ2-2 TRBV4-1 TGCGCCAGCAGCCAAGTCGACTACCGGGCCGGGGAGCTGTTTTTT CASSQVDYRAGELFF
- TRBD1 TRBJ1-3 TRBV5-4 TGTGCCAGCAGCATCGGACAGGCATCTGGAAACACCATATATTTT CASSIGQASGNTIYF
- - TRBJ1-1 TRBV12-3/TRBV12-4 TGTGCCAGCAGTTTTGACAGAGTGACTGAAGCTTTCTTT CASSFDRVTEAFF